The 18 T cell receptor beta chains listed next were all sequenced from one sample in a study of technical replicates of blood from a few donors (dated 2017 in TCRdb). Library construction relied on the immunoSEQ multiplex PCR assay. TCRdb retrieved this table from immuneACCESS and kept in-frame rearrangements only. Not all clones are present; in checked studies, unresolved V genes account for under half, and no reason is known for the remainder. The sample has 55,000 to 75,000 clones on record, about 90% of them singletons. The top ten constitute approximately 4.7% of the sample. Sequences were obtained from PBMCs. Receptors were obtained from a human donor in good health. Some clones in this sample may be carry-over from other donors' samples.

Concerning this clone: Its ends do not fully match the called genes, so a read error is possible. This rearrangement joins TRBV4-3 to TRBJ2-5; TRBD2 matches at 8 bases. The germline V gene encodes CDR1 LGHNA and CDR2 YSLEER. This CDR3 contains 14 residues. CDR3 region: CASSQETGSGAVDF. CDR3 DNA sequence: TGCGCCAGCAGCCAAGAGACGGGTAGCGGGGCTGTGGACTTC.

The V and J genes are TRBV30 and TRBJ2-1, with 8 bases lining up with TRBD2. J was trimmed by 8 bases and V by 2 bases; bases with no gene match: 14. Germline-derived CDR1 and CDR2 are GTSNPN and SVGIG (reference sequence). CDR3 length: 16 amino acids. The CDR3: CAWSPFGTSWGDEQFF. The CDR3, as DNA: TGTGCCTGGAGTCCCTTCGGGACTAGTTGGGGCGATGAGCAGTTCTTC.

CDR3 coding DNA: TGTGCCAGCAGCTTTCTGATACCTAAGAGGGAGACCCAGTACTTC. Translation gives CASSFLIPKRETQYF. This sequence joins TRBV7-9 and TRBJ2-5, with unresolved D. V gave up 3 bases and J gave up 5 bases, with 16 bases separating them. The CDR3 runs 15 residues. From germline, CDR1 is SEHNR and CDR2 FQNEAQ (reference sequence).

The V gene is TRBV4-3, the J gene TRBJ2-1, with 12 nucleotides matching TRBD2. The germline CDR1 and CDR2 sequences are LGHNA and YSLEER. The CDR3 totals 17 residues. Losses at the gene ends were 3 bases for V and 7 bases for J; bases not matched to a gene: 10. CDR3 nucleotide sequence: TGCGCCAGCAGCCAGGACCCTGCTAGCGGGGGGGGGAATGAGCAGTTCTTC. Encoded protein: CASSQDPASGGGNEQFF.

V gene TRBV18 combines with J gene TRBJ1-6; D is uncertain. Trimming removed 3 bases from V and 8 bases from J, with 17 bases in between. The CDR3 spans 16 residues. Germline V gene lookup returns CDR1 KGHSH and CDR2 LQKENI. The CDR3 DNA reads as TGTGCCAGCTCACCCACTTCGGCAGGCGTGGATTCACCCCTCCACTTT. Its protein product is CASSPTSAGVDSPLHF.

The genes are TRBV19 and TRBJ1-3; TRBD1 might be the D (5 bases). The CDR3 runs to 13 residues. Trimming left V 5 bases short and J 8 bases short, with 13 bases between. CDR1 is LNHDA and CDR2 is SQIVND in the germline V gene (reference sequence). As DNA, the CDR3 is TGTGCCAGTAGTCCCTTGACAGAGGACACCATATATTTT. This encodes CASSPLTEDTIYF.

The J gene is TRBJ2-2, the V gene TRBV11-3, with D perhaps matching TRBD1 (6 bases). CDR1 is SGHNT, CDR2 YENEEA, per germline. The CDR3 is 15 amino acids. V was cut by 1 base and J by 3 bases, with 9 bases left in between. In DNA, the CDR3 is TGTGCCAGCAGCTTAGGTGGACAGTACACCGGGGAGCTGTTTTTT. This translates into CASSLGGQYTGELFF.

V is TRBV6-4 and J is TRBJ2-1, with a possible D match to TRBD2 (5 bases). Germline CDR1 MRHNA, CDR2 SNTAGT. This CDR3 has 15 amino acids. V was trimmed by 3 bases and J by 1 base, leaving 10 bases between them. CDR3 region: CASSEWTGSYNEQFF. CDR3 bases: TGTGCCAGCAGTGAATGGACTGGATCCTACAATGAGCAGTTCTTC.

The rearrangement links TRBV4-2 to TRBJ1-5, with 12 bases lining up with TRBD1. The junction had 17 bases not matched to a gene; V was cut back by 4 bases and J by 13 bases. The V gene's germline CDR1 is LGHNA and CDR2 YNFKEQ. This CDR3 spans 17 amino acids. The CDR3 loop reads CASSRAGQGARNEAQHF. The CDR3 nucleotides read TGTGCCAGCAGCCGAGCGGGACAGGGGGCGCGTAATGAGGCACAGCATTTT.

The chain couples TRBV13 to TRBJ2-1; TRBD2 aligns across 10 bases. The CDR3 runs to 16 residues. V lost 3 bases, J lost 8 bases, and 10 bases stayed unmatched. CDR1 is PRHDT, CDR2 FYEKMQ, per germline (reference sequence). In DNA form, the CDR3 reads TGTGCCAGCAGCTTCCGGACTAGCGGCTTGGGGGATGAGCAGTTCTTC. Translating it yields CASSFRTSGLGDEQFF.

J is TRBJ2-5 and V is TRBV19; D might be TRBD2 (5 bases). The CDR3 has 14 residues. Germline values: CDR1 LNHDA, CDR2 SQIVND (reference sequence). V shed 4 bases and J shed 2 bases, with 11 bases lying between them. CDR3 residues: CASSNKRAQETQYF. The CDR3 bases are TGTGCCAGTAGTAACAAGAGGGCGCAAGAGACCCAGTACTTC.

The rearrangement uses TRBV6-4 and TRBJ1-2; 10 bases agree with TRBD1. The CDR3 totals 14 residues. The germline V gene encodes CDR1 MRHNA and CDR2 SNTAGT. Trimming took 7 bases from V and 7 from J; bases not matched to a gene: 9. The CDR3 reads CASILPGQGPGYTF. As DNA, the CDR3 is TGTGCCAGCATCCTTCCGGGACAGGGGCCTGGCTACACCTTC.

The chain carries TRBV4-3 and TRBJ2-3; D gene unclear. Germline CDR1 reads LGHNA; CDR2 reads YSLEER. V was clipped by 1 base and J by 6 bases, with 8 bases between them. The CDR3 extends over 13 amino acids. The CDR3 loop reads CASSQVVGDTQYF. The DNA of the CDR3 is TGCGCCAGCAGCCAAGTGGTCGGGGATACGCAGTATTTT.

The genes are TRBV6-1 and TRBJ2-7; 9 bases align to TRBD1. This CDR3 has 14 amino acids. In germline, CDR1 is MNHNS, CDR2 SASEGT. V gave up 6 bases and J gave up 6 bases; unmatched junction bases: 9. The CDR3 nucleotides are TGTGCCAGCAGAAAGCCGGACAGGGGTGGCGAGCAGTACTTC. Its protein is CASRKPDRGGEQYF.

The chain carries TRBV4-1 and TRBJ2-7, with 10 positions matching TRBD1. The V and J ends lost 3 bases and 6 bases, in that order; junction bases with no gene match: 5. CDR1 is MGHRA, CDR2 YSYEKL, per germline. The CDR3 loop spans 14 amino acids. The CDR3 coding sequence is TGCGCCAGCAGCCATCCGGGACAGGGGAGCGAGCAGTACTTC. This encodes CASSHPGQGSEQYF.

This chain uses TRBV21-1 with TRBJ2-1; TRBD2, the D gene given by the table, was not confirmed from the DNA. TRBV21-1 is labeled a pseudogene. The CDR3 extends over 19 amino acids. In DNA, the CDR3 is TGTGCCAGCAGCAACGCCTGGGGGGCGGGAGGCCGACTTAACAATGAGCAGTTCTTC. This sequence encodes CASSNAWGAGGRLNNEQFF.

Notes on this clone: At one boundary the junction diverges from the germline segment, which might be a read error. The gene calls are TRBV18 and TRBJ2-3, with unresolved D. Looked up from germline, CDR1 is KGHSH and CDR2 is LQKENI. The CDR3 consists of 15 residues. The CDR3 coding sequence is TGTGCCAGCTCATCACCGTTGTCTGGAGCAGATACGCAGTATTTT. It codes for CASSSPLSGADTQYF. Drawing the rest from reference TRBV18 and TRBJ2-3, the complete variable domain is NAGVMQNPRHLVRRRGQEARLRCSPMKGHSHVYWYRQLPEEGLKFMVYLQKENIIDESGMPKERFSAEFPKEGPSILRIQQVVRGDSAAYFCASSSPLSGADTQYFGPGTRLTVL.

CDR3 amino acids: CATSRDLSASGSWYEQYF. CDR3 DNA sequence: TGTGCCACCAGCAGAGACCTCTCGGCTAGCGGGAGTTGGTACGAGCAGTACTTC. The chain uses TRBV15 and TRBJ2-7; the match to TRBD2 covers 10 bases. The CDR3 has 18 amino acids. CDR1 is LNHNV, CDR2 YYDKDF, per germline (reference sequence). The V segment lost 0 bases and the J segment 4 bases; nucleotides outside the gene matches: 12.